The TCR beta chain under discussion was sequenced for a study of beta chain features in type 1 diabetes. Overall study: Examination of sorted cells across all samples involved around 98 million cells. General study points: Shorter TCRB CDR3s, moderately but significantly so, marked every one of the four CD4+ subsets in Type 1 diabetes patients.

What was sequenced were expressed TCRB transcripts, since all of the isolated RNA had been reverse transcribed. Assay used: immunoSEQ multiplex PCR; TCRdb lists only in-frame clones, some missing. The sample has under 300,000 clones; 16% are singletons. CDR1 is SQVTM and CDR2 is ANQGSEA in the germline V gene. The CDR3 contains 13 residues. V shed 4 bases and J shed 4 bases, with 13 bases lying between them. As to this clone: Its cognate antigen is unknown.

The chain uses TRBV29-1 and TRBJ1-1; D remains unclear. This receptor was taken from a man aged 25-45 years with type 1 diabetes. The sample comprised naive CD4+ T cells from blood. DNA for the CDR3: TGCAGCGTTGTGTCCTTTATAGGCACTGAAGCTTTCTTT. Encoded protein: CSVVSFIGTEAFF. Drawing the rest from reference TRBV29-1 and TRBJ1-1, the complete variable domain is SAVISQKPSRDICQRGTSLTIQCQVDSQVTMMFWYRQQPGQSLTLIATANQGSEATYESGFVIDKFPISRPNLTFSTLTVSNMSPEDSSIYLCSVVSFIGTEAFFGQGTRLTVV.